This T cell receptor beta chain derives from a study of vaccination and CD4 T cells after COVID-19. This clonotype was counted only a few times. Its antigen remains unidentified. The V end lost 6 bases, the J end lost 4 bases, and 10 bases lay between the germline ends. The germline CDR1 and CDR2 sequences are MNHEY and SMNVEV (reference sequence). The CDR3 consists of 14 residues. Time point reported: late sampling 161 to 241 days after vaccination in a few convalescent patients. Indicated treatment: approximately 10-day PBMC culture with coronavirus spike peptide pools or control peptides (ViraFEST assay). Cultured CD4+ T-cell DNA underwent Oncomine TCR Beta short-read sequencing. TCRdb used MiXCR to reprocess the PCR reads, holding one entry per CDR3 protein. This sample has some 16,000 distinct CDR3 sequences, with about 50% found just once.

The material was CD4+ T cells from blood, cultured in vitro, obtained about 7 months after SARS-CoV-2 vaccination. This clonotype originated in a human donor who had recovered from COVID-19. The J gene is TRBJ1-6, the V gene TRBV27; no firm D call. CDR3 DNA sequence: TGTGCCAGCAGGCAGCAGAGATATAATTCACCCCTCCACTTT. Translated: CASRQQRYNSPLHF.